This is a list of T cell receptor beta chains from one sample in a study of T cells in Graves' hyperthyroidism and ophthalmopathy. TCRdb re-analysed the multiplex PCR reads in MiXCR, keeping a single row per CDR3 protein. The sample yields over 700,000 distinct CDR3 sequences, 38% seen once. Input material: blood. These receptors were taken from a man between 18 and 29 years old with Graves' hyperthyroidism. CDR3s include the opening cysteine and the closing phenylalanine or tryptophan. The D gene is left open where the match is weak. Only part of the rows carry a size: once, few, many, or a class if the clone is expanded.

NA	TRBV2	TRBJ2-2	NA	TGTGCCAGCAGTGAAGTACCCAGGGGCGACACCGGGGAGCTGTTTTTT	CASSEVPRGDTGELFF
NA	TRBV29-1	TRBJ1-3	TRBD1	TGCAGCGTTGCAGGGACAGCCTCTGGAAACACCATATATTTT	CSVAGTASGNTIYF
NA	TRBV25-1	TRBJ2-7	NA	TGTGCCAGCAGCGCCCCGGCAGAATCCTACGAGCAGTACTTC	CASSAPAESYEQYF
NA	TRBV25-1	TRBJ2-6	NA	TGTGCCAGCGTGAAGGCATCTGGGGCCAACGTCCTGACTTTC	CASVKASGANVLTF
NA	TRBV20-1	TRBJ2-3	TRBD2	TGCAGTGCTAGAGATTTGAGCGGGAGGGACTACGGGCAGTATTTT	CSARDLSGRDYGQYF
NA	TRBV19	TRBJ1-5	NA	TGTGCCAGTACGGGAAGTATCAATCAGCCCCAGCATTTT	CASTGSINQPQHF
NA	TRBV5-5	TRBJ2-7	TRBD1	TGCGCCAGCAGCACCGAGGACAGGGTAACCTACGAGCAGTACTTC	CASSTEDRVTYEQYF
few	TRBV2	TRBJ1-4	NA	TGTGCCAGCAGTGAAGCCGGATACCCAACTAATGAAAAACTGTTTTTT	CASSEAGYPTNEKLFF
NA	TRBV12-3/TRBV12-4	TRBJ1-5	NA	TGTGCCAGCAGTTGGGGGGGTTATAGCAATCAGCCCCAGCATTTT	CASSWGGYSNQPQHF
many	TRBV5-1	TRBJ2-7	TRBD1	TGCGCCAGCAGCACCTTACCGGGACAGCGGTACTTC	CASSTLPGQRYF
few	TRBV19	TRBJ1-1	NA	TGTGCCAGTAGTCGAAGCACGGAGAACACTGAAGCTTTCTTT	CASSRSTENTEAFF
NA	TRBV11-2	TRBJ2-5	TRBD1	TGTGCCAGCAGCACCTGGACAGGGGGAATCCAGTACTTC	CASSTWTGGIQYF
NA	TRBV29-1	TRBJ2-7	TRBD1	TGCAGCGTTGGAGACAGGGTCTATGGCTACGAGCAGTACTTC	CSVGDRVYGYEQYF
NA	TRBV14	TRBJ2-7	TRBD2	TGTGCCAGCAGCCAAGATATAGCGGGGGGTCCATTCGAGCAGTACTTC	CASSQDIAGGPFEQYF
NA	TRBV7-6	TRBJ2-5	TRBD2	TGTGCCAGCAGCTCGCCGAGCGGGAGGGCCATCGAGACCCAGTACTTC	CASSSPSGRAIETQYF
NA	TRBV29-1	TRBJ2-7	NA	TGCAGCGTTCAAGGGGGGGGCCCCTCCTACGAGCAGTACTTC	CSVQGGGPSYEQYF
few	TRBV12-3/TRBV12-4	TRBJ1-1	NA	TGTGCCAGCAGTCCCGGGGACATGAACACTGAAGCTTTCTTT	CASSPGDMNTEAFF
many	TRBV2	TRBJ1-6	NA	TGTGCCAGCAGTGGGGTTCGCCACGGTCCCCTCCACTTT	CASSGVRHGPLHF
NA	TRBV15	TRBJ1-5	NA	TGTGCCACCAGCAGCGAAGGGGGATATCAGCCCCAGCATTTT	CATSSEGGYQPQHF
NA	TRBV2	TRBJ1-1	TRBD1	TGTGCCAGCACGGCAACACTAGGGGACAGTAACACTGAAGCTTTCTTT	CASTATLGDSNTEAFF
few	TRBV19	TRBJ1-1	TRBD1	TGTGCCAGTAGCCATGAGGCCGGGACAGAGAACACTGAAGCTTTCTTT	CASSHEAGTENTEAFF
few	TRBV4-1	TRBJ1-6	NA	TGCGCCAGCAGCCAACCCAGGGGTGCGTACTCACCCCTCCACTTT	CASSQPRGAYSPLHF
many	TRBV29-1	TRBJ2-2	NA	TGCAGCGTGAGTTTAACCGGGGAGCTGTTTTTT	CSVSLTGELFF
many	TRBV29-1	TRBJ2-7	NA	TGCAGCGTTGAATTTGGGGTATCTTCCGAGCAGTACTTC	CSVEFGVSSEQYF
NA	TRBV7-2	TRBJ1-1	NA	TGTGCCAGCAGCCCGACCGGAAGCGTGAACACTGAAGCTTTCTTT	CASSPTGSVNTEAFF
NA	TRBV4-1	TRBJ2-7	TRBD1	TGCGCCAGCAGCCCGCTACAGGGGGACCCCTACGAGCAGTACTTC	CASSPLQGDPYEQYF
NA	TRBV9	TRBJ1-1	NA	TGTGCCAGCAGCCAACACACCGGGGCGGCCACTGAAGCTTTCTTT	CASSQHTGAATEAFF
few	TRBV19	TRBJ2-7	TRBD2	TGTGCCAGCACCCCCGGAGCGGGAACCCACGAGCAGTACTTC	CASTPGAGTHEQYF
many	TRBV20-1	TRBJ1-1	TRBD1	TGCAGTGCCTCGACAGGGTTGGTGACTGAAGCTTTCTTT	CSASTGLVTEAFF